This passage covers 15 T cell receptor beta chains from one sample sequenced in a study of identical twins. From the 5' RACE reads, TCRdb called clonotypes with MiXCR, one entry per CDR3 protein. The sample has approximately 600,000 distinct CDR3 sequences; roughly 6.6% are singletons. Another study also made use of these data, one on yellow fever vaccine responses in identical twins.

The specimen sequenced was PBMCs. These receptors all come from a young woman in good health.

This clonotype was counted many times. The V and J genes are TRBV6-1 and TRBJ2-5; D gene unclear. CDR1 is MNHNS and CDR2 is SASEGT in the germline V gene. The CDR3 has 14 amino acids. Trimming stripped 5 bases from V and 2 bases from J, with 12 bases between. As DNA, the CDR3 is TGTGCCAGCAGTCCTGGGGTACTACAAGAGACCCAGTACTTC. This encodes CASSPGVLQETQYF.

This clonotype was counted only a few times. This chain links TRBV12-3 or TRBV12-4 with TRBJ2-1; 7 bases are a match to TRBD1. CDR3 length: 15 amino acids. V lost 6 bases, J lost 0 bases, and 5 bases stayed unmatched. The CDR3 coding sequence is TGTGCCAGCAGCCTACAGGGGATCTCCTACAATGAGCAGTTCTTC. It encodes CASSLQGISYNEQFF.

This clonotype was counted only a few times. This chain's CDR3 is CASSLVAGGATDTQYF. The CDR3 coding sequence is TGTGCCAGCAGCTTAGTAGCGGGAGGCGCAACAGATACGCAGTATTTT. V gene TRBV7-2 combines with J gene TRBJ2-3; 10 positions match TRBD2. The CDR3 sequence is 16 residues long. Germline assignment: CDR1 SGHTA and CDR2 FQGNSA. V was clipped by 1 base and J by 3 bases; unmatched bases: 4. Filled out from reference TRBV7-2 and TRBJ2-3, the complete variable domain reads GAGVSQSPSNKVTEKGKDVELRCDPISGHTALYWYRQSLGQGLEFLIYFQGNSAPDKSGLPSDRFSAERTGGSVSTLTIQRTQQEDSAVYLCASSLVAGGATDTQYFGPGTRLTVL.

This clonotype has just a few counts. The chain recombines TRBV20-1 with TRBJ2-7; D may be TRBD1 (5 bases). The V end lost 3 bases, the J end lost 0 bases, and 9 bases lay between the germline ends. The germline V gene has CDR1 DFQATT and CDR2 SNEGSKA (reference sequence). CDR3 size: 13 residues. CDR3 sequence: CSARVGASYEQYF. In DNA, the CDR3 is TGCAGTGCTAGGGTAGGGGCCTCCTACGAGCAGTACTTC.

Ten or more counts support this clonotype. This rearrangement joins TRBV7-9 to TRBJ2-7; no clear D gene. This CDR3 spans 16 amino acids. V was shortened by 0 bases and J by 3 bases, with 15 bases between the two germline ends. Germline assignment: CDR1 SEHNR and CDR2 FQNEAQ (reference sequence). For the CDR3, the DNA is TGTGCCAGCAGCTTAGCCGGGCAGGTTGGTTTCTACGAGCAGTACTTC. Encoded protein: CASSLAGQVGFYEQYF.

There are a few counts of this clonotype. V usage is TRBV4-1 and J usage is TRBJ2-1; 16 bases are shared with TRBD2. The V segment lost 1 base and the J segment 9 bases; nucleotides outside the gene matches: 6. The germline V gene encodes CDR1 MGHRA and CDR2 YSYEKL. CDR3 length equals 17 residues. DNA for the CDR3: TGCGCCAGCAGCCAAGGATCGGGACTAGCGGGAGGGTTTGAGCAGTTCTTC. This translates into CASSQGSGLAGGFEQFF.

This clonotype appeared many times. V and J are TRBV29-1 and TRBJ2-2; D not certain. Deletions cut 7 bases from V and 4 bases from J, with 7 bases between. The CDR3 is 11 residues long. Germline CDR1 reads SQVTM; CDR2 reads ANQGSEA. The CDR3 loop reads CSASITGELFF. The DNA of the CDR3 is TGCAGCGCCTCCATCACCGGGGAGCTGTTTTTT.

This clonotype came up a few times. The chain uses TRBV28 and TRBJ2-7, with a possible D match to TRBD1 (6 bases). Per the germline V gene, CDR1 is MDHEN and CDR2 is SYDVKM. Trimming left V 2 bases short and J 3 bases short, with 11 bases between. This CDR3 region has 14 residues. CDR3 in amino acids: CASSLQNRVYEQYF. The CDR3 bases are TGTGCCAGCAGTTTACAGAACAGGGTCTACGAGCAGTACTTC.

The rearrangement joins TRBV6-5 to TRBJ2-5, with D possibly TRBD2 on 6 matching bases. Germline loops: CDR1 MNHEY, CDR2 SVGAGI. V was trimmed by 0 bases and J by 2 bases, leaving 19 bases between them. The CDR3 consists of 18 residues. CDR3 in DNA: TGTGCCAGCAGTTACTCTCGGCGGGGATCGGAGGTGCAAGAGACCCAGTACTTC. Amino acids: CASSYSRRGSEVQETQYF.

This clonotype appeared many times. The chain combines TRBV12-3 or TRBV12-4 with TRBJ1-1; D unclear. The CDR3 extends over 13 amino acids. Trimming took off 7 bases at V and 8 bases at J, with 17 bases between the two ends. CDR3 loop: CASIGFARAEAFF. The CDR3 DNA reads as TGTGCCAGCATTGGGTTCGCGCGGGCGGAAGCTTTCTTT.

This clonotype was counted only a few times. The chain employs TRBV12-3 or TRBV12-4 and TRBJ2-1; 9 bases line up with TRBD1. CDR3 length equals 15 residues. Losses at the gene ends were 4 bases for V and 7 bases for J; bases not matched to a gene: 8. The CDR3 nucleotides read TGTGCCAGCAGTTCAGACAGGGGGACTTTAAATGAGCAGTTCTTC. It codes for CASSSDRGTLNEQFF.

Turning to this clonotype: It may be a read error: a sequence one base away is much more abundant. The V gene is TRBV12-3 or TRBV12-4, the J gene TRBJ1-5; D unclear. The CDR3 contains 12 residues. Trimming pared 2 bases from V and 3 bases from J, leaving 2 bases between. CDR3 amino acids: CASSLYNQPQHF. The CDR3 region has the DNA TGTGCCAGCAGTTTATACAATCAGCCCCAGCATTTT.

This clonotype showed up many times. The CDR3 DNA reads as TGCAGTGCCCGTACGTTCTCTGGGGCCAACGTCCTGACTTTC. This codes for CSARTFSGANVLTF. This rearrangement joins TRBV20-1 to TRBJ2-6; D ambiguous. Trimming took off 6 bases at V and 0 bases at J, with 9 bases between the two ends. The CDR3 consists of 14 residues. CDR1 is DFQATT and CDR2 is SNEGSKA in the germline V gene (reference sequence).

This clonotype came up a few times. The genes are TRBV28 and TRBJ1-2; weak D call: TRBD1 (5 bases). The germline V gene encodes CDR1 MDHEN and CDR2 SYDVKM. This CDR3 is 16 amino acids long. Trimming removed 2 bases from V and 6 bases from J, with 19 bases in between. CDR3 loop: CASSLMKEEGRDGYTF. The DNA for the CDR3 is TGTGCCAGCAGTTTAATGAAGGAGGAGGGGAGAGATGGCTACACCTTC.

This clonotype was detected only a few times. The rearrangement links TRBV27 to TRBJ2-1; TRBD1 or TRBD2 may be the D gene (6 bases each). In germline, CDR1 is MNHEY, CDR2 SMNVEV (reference sequence). Between the trimmed V and J ends, which lost 4 bases and 5 bases, there was a span of 15 bases. This CDR3 is built from 15 residues. The CDR3 loop is CASSYRRGANNEQFF. The CDR3 bases are TGTGCCAGCAGTTATAGGAGGGGGGCCAACAATGAGCAGTTCTTC.